This T cell receptor (beta chain) was sequenced during a study of cytomegalovirus exposure and HLA in healthy donors (dated by TCRdb to about 2017). For context, the study as a whole: According to an earlier analysis of several hundred of the donors, roughly 180 million T cells yielded 95 million to 140 million unique TCR beta sequences and 276 Gb of sequence data. The aim of the study was to test whether cataloging public T cell receptors could identify signatures of past pathogen exposure. To predict cytomegalovirus infection status, the study combined high-throughput TCR immunosequencing, statistical association of individual TCRs with disease status, and machine learning. Besides the first cohort of hundreds of subjects, a separate validation cohort made up of around 120 different subjects was used. The study used immunosequencing to profile the T cell repertoires of approximately 690 subjects and linked those repertoires to cytomegalovirus serostatus. A later genetic analysis took genome-wide SNP genotypes for about 55% of the roughly 700 donors and used that subset as a discovery cohort. In the later analysis, no new phenotypic data were used to find candidate immune exposures; instead, reliance was placed on TCR beta sequences and their occurrence across donors. Several DR-DQ haplotypes were handled as single units for association and clustering because linkage in the cohort was strong. A later analysis re-examined previously published TCR beta repertoires from hundreds of donors and added high-resolution HLA genotyping to investigate patterns of TCR occurrence. An early release covering more than 500 HLA-typed donors comprised 300 to 350 gigabases of sequencing data and approximately 80 million unique TCR sequences. HLA typing included class I and class II loci at four-digit resolution. Across approximately 420 genotyped donors of the cohort, an average of about 220,000 unique TCR beta nucleotide sequences per donor were sequenced, and roughly a sixth of those sequences were non-productive. The number of donors typed differed by locus, with about 629-640 for A, B, C, DRB1 and DQB1, around 500 for DQA1, some 570 for DPA1, and 450 to 480 for DPB1. An earlier analysis of some 500 of the donors used high-throughput TCR beta sequencing to judge whether each TCR beta V gene segment behaved as functional or pseudogenic. All discovery cohort repertoires had been generated using a single sequencing platform. Donor age, sex, ethnicity and CMV serostatus were compiled alongside the repertoire data. The genetic ancestry cluster associated with self-reported Caucasian donors included around four fifths of the 350 to 500 genotyped donors.

Deletion took 3 bases off V and 2 bases off J, with a span of 11 bases between the germline ends. CDR1 and CDR2 are read off the germline V gene (reference sequence) as MNHEY and SMNVEV. The CDR3 runs 14 amino acids, cysteine and phenylalanine included. The only DNA kept is the CDR3, 42 bases in frame from the first base. In total, over 600 healthy bone marrow donors made up the cohort. Cohort members were all nominally healthy when sampled, although unrecorded immune exposures were likely present. The donor was CMV seronegative and was included in the group of 352 seronegative cohort members. Each donor provided a peripheral blood sample, and peripheral blood mononuclear cells were used for TCR beta sequencing. Genomic DNA was extracted from the blood cell samples with the Qiagen DNeasy Blood Extraction Kit. Results and caveats for the whole study, not just this receptor: According to a later analysis, TCR association rates differed among HLA loci, with DRB1 alleles showing the most associated TCRs and HLA-C alleles showing the fewest. At a false discovery rate of 0.05, a later analysis linked some 17,000 TCR beta sequences to specific HLA alleles. Broadly in line with IMGT annotations, most TCR beta V segments showed up in productive rearrangements about 87% or about 30% of the time in an earlier analysis of several hundred of the donors. The authors suggested that the approach could potentially be generalized to other disease states and immunological phenotypes. The presence/absence analyses assumed that sequencing depth was roughly uniform across donors, and that assumption may not be true. A group of highly shared sequence variants was considered likely to be a technical artifact of the sequencing pipeline. Compared with equally common non-associated chains, HLA-associated TCR beta chains in a later analysis were more clonally expanded and had lower generation probabilities. A total of 150 or so TCR beta chains were listed by the study as associated with cytomegalovirus. CMV serostatus was the only immune exposure information available for the cohort. Most CMV-associated TCR beta chains appeared to be HLA-restricted in a later analysis, and the HLA associations seemed to be driven largely by CMV exposure. Linkage disequilibrium might explain the correlated functional status among segregating V segments, but an unknown experimental factor could not be ruled out. The classifier was reported to diagnose cytomegalovirus status with high specificity and sensitivity in both the original cohort and the validation cohort. In this cohort, only TCR beta chains were sequenced, and detectable features were limited by the absence of alpha or paired-chain data. Because some donors lacked HLA typing at each locus, the association tests relied only on the typed subset. A further reported finding was that TCR beta sequences accurately predicted the HLA-A and HLA-B alleles for most subjects in the first cohort. Strong co-occurrence of HLA alleles, especially DR and DQ, made assigning TCR associations to individual alleles difficult. A later analysis reported that several top co-occurrence clusters appeared linked to parvovirus B19, influenza, CMV and Epstein-Barr virus. Most TCR sequences were seen in very few donors, while some public TCRs were found in many individuals. An association between a missense DCLRE1C variant and V-gene and J-gene trimming of TCR beta chains was found in a later genetic analysis and replicated in an independent cohort. Compared with the roughly 720-donor mean, donors in an Asian-associated ancestry cluster had fewer N-insertions in productive TCRs, according to a later genetic analysis. Because counts were too low, roughly 16 rarely observed V segments, including chromosome 9 orphons, were left out of the earlier analysis of a few hundred of the donors. Some IMGT-functional V segments, including TRBV6-2 and TRBV6-3, could not be told apart with the 87-base-pair reads, so those segments were excluded. A few of the identified cytomegalovirus-associated TCR beta chains were confirmed in vitro to be specific for cytomegalovirus antigens.

The method behind the library was the immunoSEQ multiplex PCR assay. The multiplex PCR relied on a mix of 60 forward primers for TCR Vbeta segments and 13 reverse primers for TCR Jbeta segments. The CDR3 region of rearranged TCR beta genes was amplified from genomic DNA with a multiplex PCR assay. The Illumina HiSeq System was used to sequence the amplified TCR beta libraries as 87-base-pair reads. The original pipeline was this. Across the 500 to 850 repertoires, a later analysis counted around 80 million unique TCR beta chains, 9 million to 14 million of which were shared by at least two donors. To remove PCR and sequencing errors, raw reads were error-corrected and collapsed into unique sequences using a nearest-neighbor algorithm that merged closely related sequences. To assign V, D and J gene segments, CDR3 sequences were aligned to IMGT reference sequences. Each retained sequence needed at least a six-nucleotide match to both a V gene segment and a J gene segment. Rearrangements were called productive when the CDR3 lacked stop codons and stayed in frame with V and J; all others were non-productive. Following IMGT convention, CDR3 was defined as the stretch from the second conserved V-encoded cysteine to the conserved J-encoded phenylalanine. The earlier analysis of fewer than 700 of the donors excluded sequences that lacked an unambiguous match to a single V gene segment. In an earlier analysis of several hundred of the donors, V segments were called functional above 56.7% productive rearrangements and were called segregating when the between-donor standard deviation exceeded 5%. To diagnose cytomegalovirus status from the catalog of TCR beta chain sequences, a statistical classification framework was built. In a later analysis, TCR nucleotide sequences were compared against IMGT/GENE-DB human TR gene sequences so that V and J genes could be assigned. Using the TCRdist pipeline, a later analysis assigned CDR3 sequences along with most-parsimonious VDJ recombination scenarios. In a later analysis, each TCR beta chain was defined by its CDR3 amino acid sequence together with its V-gene family, and reads lacking a unique V-gene family were excluded. As a way to deal with suspected cross-contamination and a sequencing artifact, a later analysis dropped more than 500 nucleotide sequences that were highly shared and had low generation probability. For each public chain, a later analysis derived a clonal expansion index from normalized ranks of inferred template counts within each repertoire. In a later analysis, generation probabilities were computed with a VDJ recombination model fitted to out-of-frame rearrangements, and the resulting probabilities were checked against IGoR. In a later analysis, hypergeometric tests were used to score TCR-TCR, TCR-HLA and TCR-CMV co-occurrence, with a repertoire-size bias correction applied to TCR pairs. A later analysis estimated false discovery rates by permuting HLA or CMV assignments 20 times. In a later analysis, co-occurring TCRs were grouped using DBSCAN, and TCRdist sequence similarity was added for clustering within HLA-allele-positive subsets. Repertoires with fewer than 30,000 or more than 120,000 public chains, plus five repertoires with anomalous nucleotide sharing, were excluded from co-occurrence clustering. TCRdb provides this immuneACCESS table in a form limited to in-frame rearrangements. Some clones are lacking; in checked studies, under half of them reflect an unresolved V gene, and why the rest are absent is not known. V, J and clone size were drawn from that table, and D and trimming were deduced from the DNA. The sample table holds about 150,000 clones, of which roughly 84% were seen once. The top ten clones comprise about 2.1% of the sample.

On this clone: This receptor's antigen is unknown. Per-base qualities were not stored, and no clone one base away is much larger.

The receptor was isolated from a woman aged 18-29 years in good health and CMV-seronegative. Here the chain combines TRBV27 and TRBJ2-7; the D segment cannot be called with confidence. Sequences were obtained from PBMCs. The CDR3 has the sequence CASSFGGYPYEQYF. In nucleotide form, the sequence is TGTGCCAGCAGTTTTGGCGGCTACCCCTACGAGCAGTACTTC.